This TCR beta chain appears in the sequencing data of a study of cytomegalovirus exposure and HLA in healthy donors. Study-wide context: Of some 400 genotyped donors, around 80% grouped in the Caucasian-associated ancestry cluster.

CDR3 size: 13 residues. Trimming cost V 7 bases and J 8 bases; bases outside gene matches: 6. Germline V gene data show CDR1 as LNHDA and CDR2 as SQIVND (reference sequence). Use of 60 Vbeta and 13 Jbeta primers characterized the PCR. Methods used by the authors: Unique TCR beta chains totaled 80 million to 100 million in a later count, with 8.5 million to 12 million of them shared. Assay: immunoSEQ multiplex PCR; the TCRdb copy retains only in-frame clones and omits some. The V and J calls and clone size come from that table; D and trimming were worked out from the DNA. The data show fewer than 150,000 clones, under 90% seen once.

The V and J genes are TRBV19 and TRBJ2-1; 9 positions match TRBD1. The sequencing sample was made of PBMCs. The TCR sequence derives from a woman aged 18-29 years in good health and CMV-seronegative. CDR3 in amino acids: CASKGQGKDEQFF. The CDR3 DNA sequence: TGTGCCAGTAAGGGACAGGGTAAAGATGAGCAGTTCTTC.